The entry below gives a single T cell receptor (beta chain) sequence along with its context. This sample also contains other DNA sequences that code for the same CDR3. This record belongs to a study of blood T cell repertoires in COVID-19. For the study at large: Material from acute and convalescent COVID-19 was sourced from the United States, Italy and Spain. PBMCs, B-cell-depleted T cells, or T cells were the source of the cDNA or gDNA that made up the material.

The length of the CDR3 is 13 residues. Germline CDR1 is MNHEY and CDR2 is SVGAGI. The V gene end was trimmed by 6 bases and the J gene end by 5 bases; junction bases not matched to a gene: 2. In the source study's methods: The authors estimated nucleated cell counts from reference gene primer amplification. Data came from immunoSEQ multiplex PCR; TCRdb stores just in-frame clones and leaves some out. That table supplies the V and J calls and clone size; D and trimming were determined from the DNA. The sample includes roughly 250,000 clones, under 85% of them seen just once. Sample: peripheral blood. The receptor comes from a woman aged 35 to 49 with active or convalescent COVID-19. This chain uses TRBV6-5 with TRBJ2-2; 8 bases line up with TRBD1. The CDR3 nucleotides read TGTGCCAGCAGAACAGGGGGAACCGGGGAGCTGTTTTTT. Protein sequence: CASRTGGTGELFF.